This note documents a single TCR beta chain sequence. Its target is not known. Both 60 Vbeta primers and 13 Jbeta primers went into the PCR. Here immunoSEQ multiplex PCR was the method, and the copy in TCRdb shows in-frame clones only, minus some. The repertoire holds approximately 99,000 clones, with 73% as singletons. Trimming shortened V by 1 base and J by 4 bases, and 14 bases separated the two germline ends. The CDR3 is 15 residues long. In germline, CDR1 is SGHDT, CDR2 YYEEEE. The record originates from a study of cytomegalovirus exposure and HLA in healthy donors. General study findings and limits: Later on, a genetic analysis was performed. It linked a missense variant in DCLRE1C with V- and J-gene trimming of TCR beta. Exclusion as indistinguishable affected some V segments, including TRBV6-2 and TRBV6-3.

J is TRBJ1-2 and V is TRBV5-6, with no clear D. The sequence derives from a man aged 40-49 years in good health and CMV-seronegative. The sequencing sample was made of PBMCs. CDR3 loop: CASSLKAGFGYGYTF. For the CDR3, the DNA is TGTGCCAGCAGCTTGAAGGCGGGGTTCGGCTATGGCTACACCTTC.